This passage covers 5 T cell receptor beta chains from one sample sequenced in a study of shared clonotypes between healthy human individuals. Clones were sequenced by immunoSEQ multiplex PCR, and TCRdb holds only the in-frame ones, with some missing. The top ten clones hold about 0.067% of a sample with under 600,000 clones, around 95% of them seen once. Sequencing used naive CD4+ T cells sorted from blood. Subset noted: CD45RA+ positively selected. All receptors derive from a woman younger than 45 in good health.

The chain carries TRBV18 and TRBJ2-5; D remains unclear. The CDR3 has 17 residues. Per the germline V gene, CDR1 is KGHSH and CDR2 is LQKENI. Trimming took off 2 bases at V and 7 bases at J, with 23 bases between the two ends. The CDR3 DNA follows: TGTGCCAGCTCACCATCCCTTGTTGTCTCCCCGGACCGGACCCAGTACTTC. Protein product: CASSPSLVVSPDRTQYF.

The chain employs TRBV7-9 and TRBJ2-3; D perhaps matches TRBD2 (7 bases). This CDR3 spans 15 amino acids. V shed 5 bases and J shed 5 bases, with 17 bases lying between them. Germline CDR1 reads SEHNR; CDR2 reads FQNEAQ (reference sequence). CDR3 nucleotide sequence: TGTGCCAGCAGCCGCGACCTGGGGGGGCGAGATACGCAGTATTTT. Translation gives CASSRDLGGRDTQYF.

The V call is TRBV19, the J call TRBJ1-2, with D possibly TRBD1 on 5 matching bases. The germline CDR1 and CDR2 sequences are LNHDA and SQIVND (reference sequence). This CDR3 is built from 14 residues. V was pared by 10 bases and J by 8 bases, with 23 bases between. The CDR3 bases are TGTGCCATTGGGCCAAGTGGGGCCGATCGGGGCTACACCTTC. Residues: CAIGPSGADRGYTF.

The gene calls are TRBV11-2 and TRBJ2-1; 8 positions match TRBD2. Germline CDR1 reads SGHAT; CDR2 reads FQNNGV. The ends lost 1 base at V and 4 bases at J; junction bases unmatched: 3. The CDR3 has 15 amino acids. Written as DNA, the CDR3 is TGTGCCAGCAGCTTAGTGACGGGAGGGTACAATGAGCAGTTCTTC. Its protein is CASSLVTGGYNEQFF. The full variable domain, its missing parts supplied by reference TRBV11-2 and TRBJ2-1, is EAGVAQSPRYKIIEKRQSVAFWCNPISGHATLYWYQQILGQGPKLLIQFQNNGVVDDSQLPKDRFSAERLKGVDSTLKIQPAKLEDSAVYLCASSLVTGGYNEQFFGPGTRLTVL.

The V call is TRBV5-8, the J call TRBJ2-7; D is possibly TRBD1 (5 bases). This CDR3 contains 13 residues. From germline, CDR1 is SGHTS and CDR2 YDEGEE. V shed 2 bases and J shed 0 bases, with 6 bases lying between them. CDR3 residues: CASSLGVSYEQYF. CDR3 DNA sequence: TGTGCCAGCAGCTTAGGGGTCTCCTACGAGCAGTACTTC.